Below, 31 T cell receptor beta chains from the same sample are listed, as sequenced in a study of PD-L1 blockade in urothelial cancer. TCRdb's table, derived via immunoSEQ multiplex PCR, lists solely in-frame clones and lacks some. The sample lists 15,000 to 20,000 clones, 87% occurring once. The specimen was PBMCs, collected around atezolizumab (anti-PD-L1) treatment. Every receptor here comes from a man in his forties or fifties with urothelial cancer.

V usage is TRBV30 and J usage is TRBJ2-1; 7 bases line up with TRBD1. The J segment lost 5 bases and the V segment lost 2 bases, leaving 6 bases of the junction unmatched. The CDR3 extends over 14 amino acids. Germline V CDR1 and CDR2: GTSNPN, SVGIG (reference sequence). CDR3 nucleotides: TGTGCCTGGAGTAGACAGGGTCTGAACAATGAGCAGTTCTTC. Protein: CAWSRQGLNNEQFF.

V gene TRBV19 combines with J gene TRBJ1-1, with 10 positions matching TRBD1. The germline V gene has CDR1 LNHDA and CDR2 SQIVND (reference sequence). J was trimmed by 3 bases and V by 5 bases; bases with no gene match: 6. The CDR3 consists of 15 residues. CDR3 in DNA: TGTGCCAGTAGTCTCGACAGGGGGCACTACACTGAAGCTTTCTTT. Its protein product is CASSLDRGHYTEAFF.

This rearrangement joins TRBV21-1 to TRBJ1-4; the DNA was not compared with TRBD1, the D call given in the table. TRBV21-1 is classified as a pseudogene. There are 16 residues in the CDR3. The DNA of the CDR3 is TGTGCCAGCAGCAAAGCTGGGCTCCCCACTAATGAAAAACTGTTTTTT. Translated: CASSKAGLPTNEKLFF.

In its sample, this clone was seen a few times. V gene TRBV2 combines with J gene TRBJ2-2; 8 bases are a match to TRBD2. Germline values: CDR1 SNHLY, CDR2 FYNNEI. With 2 bases clipped from V and 5 bases from J, the junction kept 4 bases outside the gene matches. The CDR3 runs to 15 residues. CDR3 in amino acids: CASSEPGGGTGELFF. The CDR3 bases are TGTGCCAGCAGTGAACCGGGAGGGGGTACCGGGGAGCTGTTTTTT.

The chain links TRBV30 to TRBJ2-6; D perhaps matches TRBD1 (6 bases). The V end lost 4 bases, the J end lost 0 bases, and 13 bases lay between the germline ends. Germline CDR1 and CDR2: GTSNPN and SVGIG (reference sequence). This CDR3 is 16 amino acids long. CDR3 in amino acids: CAWTLGQISGANVLTF. The CDR3 DNA is TGTGCCTGGACCTTGGGACAAATCTCTGGGGCCAACGTCCTGACTTTC.

The gene calls are TRBV9 and TRBJ2-2, with 7 bases that match TRBD1. Germline V lookup: CDR1 SGDLS, CDR2 YYNGEE. The CDR3 covers 15 residues. V lost 2 bases, J lost 6 bases, and 7 bases stayed unmatched. In nucleotides, the CDR3 is TGTGCCAGCAGCGTCACGGGACAGCCTGCCGGGGAGCTGTTTTTT. Encoded protein: CASSVTGQPAGELFF.

The gene calls are TRBV5-1 and TRBJ2-7; D perhaps matches TRBD2 (6 bases). Trimming removed 4 bases at V and 3 bases at J, with 17 bases between. The CDR3 loop spans 15 amino acids. The germline CDR1 and CDR2 sequences are SGHRS and YFSETQ. CDR3 protein: CASSPKGLGDYEQYF. CDR3 DNA: TGCGCCAGCAGCCCGAAGGGACTTGGCGACTACGAGCAGTACTTC.

The V and J genes are TRBV7-9 and TRBJ1-5, with 11 bases aligning to TRBD1. Germline trimming cut 4 bases from V and 12 bases from J; bases unmatched to any gene: 8. CDR3 size: 14 residues. Germline CDR1 SEHNR, CDR2 FQNEAQ (reference sequence). CDR3 loop: CASSSRSGTGGQHF. DNA of the CDR3: TGTGCCAGCAGCTCCCGTTCCGGGACAGGGGGCCAGCATTTT.

The chain employs TRBV7-2 and TRBJ2-5; TRBD2 is a possible D gene (5 bases). V lost 1 base and J 4 bases, leaving 7 bases between the germline ends. Germline-derived CDR1 and CDR2 are SGHTA and FQGNSA. The CDR3 contains 13 residues. Written as DNA, the CDR3 is TGTGCCAGCAGCTTAGGAGGGAGAGAGACCCAGTACTTC. As protein: CASSLGGRETQYF.

The chain is built from TRBV7-6 and TRBJ1-1; no reliable D call. Germline CDR1 SGHVS, CDR2 FNYEAQ. V lost 0 bases, J lost 4 bases, and 6 bases lay in between. The CDR3 is 13 residues long. The DNA of the CDR3 is TGTGCCAGCAGCTTAGCGGACTTCACTGAAGCTTTCTTT. Protein product: CASSLADFTEAFF.

This rearrangement joins TRBV7-2 to TRBJ2-7, with 8 bases that match TRBD2. This CDR3 region has 16 residues. The V gene end was trimmed by 0 bases and the J gene end by 1 base; junction bases not matched to a gene: 5. Germline CDR1 and CDR2: SGHTA and FQGNSA. This CDR3 is CASSLASSGHSYEQYF. The CDR3 nucleotides are TGTGCCAGCAGCTTAGCCTCTAGCGGGCATTCCTACGAGCAGTACTTC.

This chain connects TRBV6-5 to TRBJ1-3; D unresolved. The CDR3 covers 13 residues. The germline V gene encodes CDR1 MNHEY and CDR2 SVGAGI. The V end was cut by 0 bases, the J end by 4 bases, with 4 bases between. Here the CDR3 reads CASSYSSGNTIYF. The CDR3 DNA reads TGTGCCAGCAGTTACTCTTCGGGAAACACCATATATTTT.

This clone was detected once. V usage is TRBV27 and J usage is TRBJ1-1, with 10 bases fitting TRBD1. Germline-derived CDR1 and CDR2 are MNHEY and SMNVEV (reference sequence). The junction had 7 bases not matched to a gene; V was cut back by 4 bases and J by 5 bases. This CDR3 comprises 15 residues. The CDR3 nucleotides read TGTGCCAGCAGTTCCCGGGACAGGGGAAGAACTGAAGCTTTCTTT. It codes for CASSSRDRGRTEAFF.

CDR3 nucleotide sequence: TGTGCCTGGGGGACTAGCGGGAGATATGAGCAGTTCTTC. Its translation is CAWGTSGRYEQFF. The V and J genes are TRBV30 and TRBJ2-1; 14 bases fit TRBD2. Germline lookup yields CDR1 GTSNPN and CDR2 SVGIG (reference sequence). CDR3 size: 13 residues. Unmatched junction bases numbered 2, after V lost 5 bases and J lost 8 bases. Based on the CDR3 plus reference TRBV30 and TRBJ2-1, the full variable domain is SQTIHQWPATLVQPVGSPLSLECTVEGTSNPNLYWYRQAAGRGLQLLFYSVGIGQISSEVPQNLSASRPQDRQFILSSKKLLLSDSGFYLCAWGTSGRYEQFFGPGTRLTVL.

This clone appeared a single time. The chain links TRBV11-2 to TRBJ2-2; TRBD2 matches 16 bases. The CDR3 length is 17 residues. Germline V gene lookup returns CDR1 SGHAT and CDR2 FQNNGV. The V and J ends lost 0 bases and 5 bases, in that order; junction bases with no gene match: 0. The CDR3 DNA follows: TGTGCCAGCAGCTTAGAGGGACTAGCGGGAGGGACCGGGGAGCTGTTTTTT. This sequence encodes CASSLEGLAGGTGELFF.

The V call is TRBV4-3, the J call TRBJ1-2; 12 nucleotides agree with TRBD1. This CDR3 has 15 amino acids. CDR1 and CDR2 from the germline V gene are LGHNA and YSLEER. With 3 bases clipped from V and 6 bases from J, the junction kept 5 bases outside the gene matches. DNA of the CDR3: TGCGCCAGCAGCCAGGGGACAGGGGGCAGGGATGGCTACACCTTC. This encodes CASSQGTGGRDGYTF.

This rearrangement joins TRBV4-3 to TRBJ2-5, with 9 bases aligning to TRBD1. CDR1 LGHNA and CDR2 YSLEER come from the germline V gene. The CDR3 runs to 14 residues. V lost 4 bases, J lost 10 bases, and 10 bases stayed unmatched. The CDR3 DNA reads as TGCGCCAGCAGCCTCAGTACAGGGGGCGCGATCCAGTACTTC. Protein product: CASSLSTGGAIQYF.

The J gene is TRBJ2-3, the V gene TRBV6-6; 8 bases match TRBD2. Per the germline V gene, CDR1 is MNHNY and CDR2 is SVGAGI (reference sequence). This CDR3 has 16 amino acids. The junction had 9 bases not matched to a gene; V was cut back by 7 bases and J by 0 bases. CDR3 protein: CASKELAGPSTDTQYF. CDR3 in DNA: TGTGCCAGCAAGGAATTAGCGGGGCCTAGCACAGATACGCAGTATTTT.

The V and J genes are TRBV7-9 and TRBJ1-2; no firm D call. CDR1 and CDR2 (germline): SEHNR, FQNEAQ (reference sequence). The CDR3 runs to 14 residues. Trimming left V 1 base short and J 4 bases short, with 10 bases between. The DNA for the CDR3 is TGTGCCAGCAGCTTAGTAGCGGCAGGCTATGGCTACACCTTC. Protein sequence: CASSLVAAGYGYTF. The variable domain in full, completed from reference TRBV7-9 and TRBJ1-2, reads DTGVSQNPRHKITKRGQNVTFRCDPISEHNRLYWYRQTLGQGPEFLTYFQNEAQLEKSRLLSDRFSAERPKGSFSTLEIQRTEQGDSAMYLCASSLVAAGYGYTFGSGTRLTVV.

The chain has TRBV15 and TRBJ1-2; a possible D gene is TRBD1 (6 bases). The CDR3 totals 14 residues. CDR1 and CDR2 from the germline V gene are LNHNV and YYDKDF (reference sequence). Trimming stripped 2 bases from V and 2 bases from J, with 9 bases between. The CDR3 coding sequence is TGTGCCACCAGCAGACCGGGGGGCAACTATGGCTACACCTTC. Translated: CATSRPGGNYGYTF.

The chain employs TRBV18 and TRBJ1-1; TRBD1 agrees at 10 bases. V was pared by 5 bases and J by 0 bases, with 12 bases of the junction left unmatched. CDR1 and CDR2 from the germline V gene are KGHSH and LQKENI. CDR3 length: 18 residues. The DNA for the CDR3 is TGTGCCAGCTCATCGGAAATCGGGACAGGGGCCTTGAACACTGAAGCTTTCTTT. It specifies CASSSEIGTGALNTEAFF.

V usage is TRBV12-5 and J usage is TRBJ2-3, with no clear D. This CDR3 is built from 15 residues. V was shortened by 5 bases and J by 0 bases, with 12 bases between the two germline ends. Germline CDR1 LGHNT, CDR2 FRNRAP. CDR3 region: CASGPPSPSTDTQYF. CDR3 sequence (DNA): TGTGCTAGTGGTCCCCCCAGTCCTAGCACAGATACGCAGTATTTT.

The CDR3 bases are TGCGCCAGCAGTGAGTCTTTAGCGGGAGGCCCCTGGAATGAGCAGTTCTTC. Translation: CASSESLAGGPWNEQFF. The chain joins TRBV10-1 to TRBJ2-1; 10 bases match TRBD2. There are 17 residues in the CDR3. Germline assignment: CDR1 WNHNN and CDR2 SYGVQD (reference sequence). V gave up 0 bases and J gave up 7 bases; unmatched junction bases: 9.

This rearrangement joins TRBV1 to TRBJ1-6; no check of the table's D call, TRBD1, against the DNA was made. TRBV1 is a pseudogene segment. CDR3 length: 16 residues. CDR3 coding DNA: TGCACCAGCAGCCAAGAGGACAGGGGGAATAATTCACCCCTCCACTTT. Amino acid sequence: CTSSQEDRGNNSPLHF.

The DNA of the CDR3 is TGTGCCAGCAGCTTGGTCGACAGGGGGCTGGCCTACGAGCAGTACTTC. Its protein product is CASSLVDRGLAYEQYF. The chain recombines TRBV5-6 with TRBJ2-7; 10 bases align to TRBD1. The trim removed 0 bases at V and 2 bases at J, leaving 5 bases unmatched. CDR3 length: 16 amino acids. Germline CDR1 and CDR2: SGHDT and YYEEEE.

J is TRBJ2-5 and V is TRBV7-6; the D gene is possibly TRBD1 (6 bases). The CDR3 consists of 14 residues. The germline gives CDR1 SGHVS, CDR2 FNYEAQ. V was pared by 1 base and J by 5 bases, with 11 bases between. CDR3 coding DNA: TGTGCCAGCAGCTTAGGAAGGGGGTTGGAGACCCAGTACTTC. This sequence encodes CASSLGRGLETQYF.

The chain carries TRBV5-1 and TRBJ2-3; 13 bases match TRBD2. CDR1 is SGHRS and CDR2 is YFSETQ in the germline V gene. J lost 1 base, V lost 4 bases, and 3 bases had no gene match. This CDR3 is built from 16 residues. CDR3 sequence: CASSPGLAGGTDTQYF. CDR3 DNA: TGCGCCAGCAGCCCCGGACTAGCGGGAGGCACAGATACGCAGTATTTT.

The chain has TRBV5-1 and TRBJ2-1; D remains unclear. The germline gives CDR1 SGHRS, CDR2 YFSETQ. Trimming pared 2 bases from V and 6 bases from J, leaving 18 bases between. This CDR3 has 16 amino acids. DNA for the CDR3: TGCGCCAGCAGCTTAAGACTGTCCGAGCCCCCCAATGAGCAGTTCTTC. This gives the protein CASSLRLSEPPNEQFF.

The chain combines TRBV11-1 with TRBJ2-1, with 7 bases identical to TRBD1. Germline loops: CDR1 SGHAT, CDR2 FQDESV (reference sequence). Unmatched junction bases numbered 7, after V lost 5 bases and J lost 3 bases. There are 15 residues in the CDR3. CDR3 nucleotides: TGTGCCAGCAGCGCCGCCAGGGGGAACTACAATGAGCAGTTCTTC. Its translation is CASSAARGNYNEQFF.

The chain uses TRBV6-4 and TRBJ2-1, with 9 bases that match TRBD2. The CDR3 contains 14 residues. CDR1 and CDR2 from the germline V gene are MRHNA and SNTAGT. J lost 4 bases, V lost 4 bases, and 2 bases had no gene match. The CDR3 coding sequence is TGTGCCAGCAGTGCGAGCGGGGGGTACAATGAGCAGTTCTTC. This encodes CASSASGGYNEQFF.

Only a few counts were recorded for this clone. The rearrangement uses TRBV14 and TRBJ2-5, with TRBD1 matching 10 bases. Trimming cost V 5 bases and J 1 base; bases outside gene matches: 10. Germline CDR1 reads SGHDN; CDR2 reads FVKESK. This CDR3 is built from 17 residues. The chain's CDR3 is CASSARDRGSSQETQYF. In DNA form, the CDR3 reads TGTGCCAGCAGCGCTCGGGACAGGGGATCTTCCCAAGAGACCCAGTACTTC. Full variable domain (rest looked up from reference TRBV14 and TRBJ2-5): EAGVTQFPSHSVIEKGQTVTLRCDPISGHDNLYWYRRVMGKEIKFLLHFVKESKQDESGMPNNRFLAERTGGTYSTLKVQPAELEDSGVYFCASSARDRGSSQETQYFGPGTRLLVL.